The 31 T cell receptor beta chains below were found in one sample sequenced in a study of cytomegalovirus exposure and HLA in healthy donors. Both 60 Vbeta primers and 13 Jbeta primers went into the PCR. The repertoire was sequenced with immunoSEQ multiplex PCR; TCRdb's copy has only in-frame clones and lacks some. The sample shows under 150,000 clones, over 65% of them seen only once. What was sequenced was PBMCs. The receptors stem from a male donor in good health and CMV-seronegative.

This clone occurred a few times. The chain has TRBV11-1 and TRBJ2-1, with a weak D call TRBD1 (5 bases). The V end was cut by 5 bases, the J end by 7 bases, with 18 bases between. The CDR3 is 15 amino acids. The germline V gene encodes CDR1 SGHAT and CDR2 FQDESV (reference sequence). The CDR3 protein is CASSLQGGDWNEQFF. The CDR3 DNA sequence: TGTGCCAGCAGCCTGCAGGGCGGCGACTGGAATGAGCAGTTCTTC.

In its sample, this clone was seen a few times. The chain recombines TRBV6-1 with TRBJ2-2; D call uncertain. The germline gives CDR1 MNHNS, CDR2 SASEGT. V dropped 2 bases and J dropped 8 bases, with 9 bases sitting between them. The CDR3 contains 13 residues. CDR3 in amino acids: CASSEYLEGELFF. The CDR3 nucleotides are TGTGCCAGCAGTGAATACCTCGAGGGGGAGCTGTTTTTT.

V and J are TRBV5-4 and TRBJ2-6, with TRBD1 as a possible D gene (5 bases). The CDR3 length is 15 residues. The germline V gene encodes CDR1 SGHNT and CDR2 YYREEE (reference sequence). Trimming took 4 bases from V and 1 from J, leaving 9 bases between them. As DNA, the CDR3 is TGTGCCAGCAGCGCAACAGGATCTGGGGCCAACGTCCTGACTTTC. Translated, it gives CASSATGSGANVLTF.

The CDR3 nucleotides read TGTGCCTGGAGTGCGATGCGCTGGGGGCCTGCCGAGCAGTACTTC. Translating it yields CAWSAMRWGPAEQYF. The V gene is TRBV30, the J gene TRBJ2-7, with a possible D match to TRBD1 (6 bases). Germline values: CDR1 GTSNPN, CDR2 SVGIG (reference sequence). This CDR3 is 15 amino acids long. V was pared by 1 base and J by 6 bases, with 19 bases between.

The V call is TRBV7-2, the J call TRBJ2-2; TRBD2 matches 9 bases. There are 14 residues in the CDR3. V lost 6 bases to trimming and J lost 2 bases; unmatched junction nucleotides: 1. Germline V gene lookup returns CDR1 SGHTA and CDR2 FQGNSA. The CDR3 region is CASRAGGNTGELFF. CDR3 DNA sequence: TGTGCCAGCAGAGCGGGAGGTAACACCGGGGAGCTGTTTTTT.

Only one count was recorded for this clone. This rearrangement joins TRBV27 to TRBJ2-7; 8 positions match TRBD1. CDR1 is MNHEY, CDR2 SMNVEV, per germline (reference sequence). The CDR3 length is 16 residues. With 5 bases clipped from V and 7 bases from J, the junction kept 16 bases outside the gene matches. The CDR3 loop is CASSGLTGTGRLEQYF. Here the CDR3 DNA reads TGTGCCAGCAGTGGATTGACCGGGACAGGACGCTTGGAGCAGTACTTC.

Concerning this clone: One end of the junction is discordant with germline, which a read error may explain. The CDR3 DNA is TGTGCCAGCAGCGCAGTAGGACTAGCGGGAGCTCCGAACACCGGGGAGCTGCTTTTT. It codes for CASSAVGLAGAPNTGELLF. V is TRBV7-7 and J is TRBJ2-2, with 13 bases aligning to TRBD2. Per germline, CDR1 SSHAT and CDR2 FNYEAQ (reference sequence). The CDR3 spans 19 residues.

The chain recombines TRBV9 with TRBJ2-3; tentative D call: TRBD2 (6 bases). The CDR3 length is 15 residues. V lost 3 bases, J lost 6 bases, and 17 bases lay in between. Germline V lookup: CDR1 SGDLS, CDR2 YYNGEE. The CDR3 DNA sequence: TGTGCCAGCAGCGGGCGGGGCGGGACCGGGGATACGCAGTATTTT. Translation gives CASSGRGGTGDTQYF. Using reference TRBV9 and TRBJ2-3 for the parts outside the CDR3, the full variable domain is DSGVTQTPKHLITATGQRVTLRCSPRSGDLSVYWYQQSLDQGLQFLIQYYNGEERAKGNILERFSAQQFPDLHSELNLSSLELGDSALYFCASSGRGGTGDTQYFGPGTRLTVL.

The chain recombines TRBV4-3 with TRBJ1-2; 11 bases fit TRBD1. Per germline, CDR1 LGHNA and CDR2 YSLEER. The V gene end was trimmed by 4 bases and the J gene end by 7 bases; junction bases not matched to a gene: 14. The CDR3 sequence is 17 residues long. CDR3 sequence: CASSPVRTGGLQFGYTF. CDR3 coding DNA: TGCGCCAGCAGCCCCGTCCGGACAGGGGGCCTCCAGTTTGGCTACACCTTC.

The V and J genes are TRBV7-2 and TRBJ2-3, with 7 positions matching TRBD2. Trimming cost V 8 bases and J 8 bases; bases outside gene matches: 7. The CDR3 has 12 amino acids. CDR1 is SGHTA and CDR2 is FQGNSA in the germline V gene. CDR3 amino acids: CASGGREGTQYF. CDR3 sequence (DNA): TGTGCCAGCGGAGGGAGGGAAGGTACGCAGTATTTT.

The V gene is TRBV2, the J gene TRBJ2-1, with 7 positions matching TRBD2. Germline V gives CDR1 SNHLY, CDR2 FYNNEI. The CDR3 is made up of 18 amino acids. V was pared by 0 bases and J by 5 bases, with 13 bases of the junction left unmatched. CDR3 sequence (DNA): TGTGCCAGCAGTGAAGCGCTTCCTGGGCGGGAGAGGGACAATGAGCAGTTCTTC. Its translation is CASSEALPGRERDNEQFF.

V usage is TRBV4-3 and J usage is TRBJ2-7; possible D gene TRBD2, 6 bases. The V gene lost 1 base and the J gene lost 9 bases, with 13 bases spanning the gap. Germline-derived CDR1 and CDR2 are LGHNA and YSLEER. The CDR3 covers 13 residues. The DNA for the CDR3 is TGCGCCAGCAGCCAAGGACTAGATAGGGTGCAGTACTTC. Translated: CASSQGLDRVQYF.

The chain couples TRBV4-1 to TRBJ1-5; weak D call: TRBD1 (5 bases). The CDR3 sequence is 15 residues long. V lost 6 bases and J 0 bases, leaving 12 bases between the germline ends. Germline-derived CDR1 and CDR2 are MGHRA and YSYEKL. This chain's CDR3 is CASSPQGNSNQPQHF. The CDR3 DNA sequence: TGCGCCAGCAGTCCCCAGGGAAATAGCAATCAGCCCCAGCATTTT.

The V call is TRBV4-1, the J call TRBJ2-3; the match to TRBD2 covers 10 bases. The CDR3 has 17 residues. The germline gives CDR1 MGHRA, CDR2 YSYEKL. The V segment lost 1 base and the J segment 4 bases; nucleotides outside the gene matches: 8. The CDR3 DNA reads as TGCGCCAGCAGCCAAGCGCTAGCGGGAGTAGTGTCAGATACGCAGTATTTT. It is translated as CASSQALAGVVSDTQYF.

The rearrangement joins TRBV6-6 to TRBJ2-2; 7 bases line up with TRBD2. The CDR3 runs 16 residues. V shed 1 base and J 2 bases; nucleotides not matched to a gene: 4. Germline values: CDR1 MNHNY, CDR2 SVGAGI (reference sequence). The CDR3 DNA reads TGTGCCAGCAGTTACTTGGCGGGAGCTAACACCGGGGAGCTGTTTTTT. It encodes CASSYLAGANTGELFF.

The genes are TRBV18 and TRBJ1-2; TRBD1 matches at 8 bases. The junction had 7 bases not matched to a gene; V was cut back by 3 bases and J by 7 bases. CDR3 size: 14 residues. The germline V gene encodes CDR1 KGHSH and CDR2 LQKENI. The CDR3 is CASSPTGQGIGYTF. CDR3 DNA: TGTGCCAGCTCACCGACAGGACAGGGCATTGGCTACACCTTC.

This chain uses TRBV5-4 with TRBJ2-7, with D hard to call. From germline, CDR1 is SGHNT and CDR2 YYREEE (reference sequence). Between the trimmed V and J ends, which lost 2 bases and 4 bases, there was a span of 7 bases. The CDR3 sequence is 12 residues long. For the CDR3, the DNA is TGTGCCAGCAGCTTCGAAGCTTACGAGCAGTACTTC. Protein: CASSFEAYEQYF.

In its sample, this clone was seen a few times. The chain has TRBV2 and TRBJ2-7, with 7 bases lining up with TRBD2. Germline CDR1 reads SNHLY; CDR2 reads FYNNEI. Trimming cost V 6 bases and J 6 bases; bases outside gene matches: 14. The CDR3 runs to 15 residues. The CDR3 region has the DNA TGTGCCAGCAGAGACCCAGGGACTATGGGTGGCGAGCAGTACTTC. The encoded protein is CASRDPGTMGGEQYF. The entire variable domain, with the rest obtained from reference TRBV2 and TRBJ2-7, is as follows: EPEVTQTPSHQVTQMGQEVILRCVPISNHLYFYWYRQILGQKVEFLVSFYNNEISEKSEIFDDQFSVERPDGSNFTLKIRSTKLEDSAMYFCASRDPGTMGGEQYFGPGTRLTVT.

The chain joins TRBV18 to TRBJ2-1; the D is unclear. V lost 3 bases and J lost 5, with 11 bases in between. Germline V gene data show CDR1 as KGHSH and CDR2 as LQKENI. This CDR3 has 14 residues. CDR3 sequence: CASSPSRVHNEQFF. The CDR3, as DNA: TGTGCCAGCTCACCGTCCCGGGTCCACAATGAGCAGTTCTTC.

J is TRBJ2-6 and V is TRBV5-1; a possible D gene is TRBD1 (5 bases). Germline V gene sequence: CDR1 SGHRS, CDR2 YFSETQ. CDR3 length: 18 amino acids. The germline V and J ends were trimmed by 0 bases and 0 bases, with 13 bases remaining between them. CDR3 protein: CASSLDRTHFSGANVLTF. In nucleotides, the CDR3 is TGCGCCAGCAGCTTGGACAGGACCCACTTCTCTGGGGCCAACGTCCTGACTTTC.

This chain joins TRBV7-9 and TRBJ2-7; 10 positions match TRBD1. V gave up 8 bases and J gave up 1 base; unmatched junction bases: 8. The CDR3 has 15 residues. Germline loops: CDR1 SEHNR, CDR2 FQNEAQ (reference sequence). The CDR3 reads CASGPGQGNSYEQYF. The CDR3 DNA follows: TGTGCCAGCGGGCCGGGACAGGGGAATTCCTACGAGCAGTACTTC.

The chain is built from TRBV18 and TRBJ2-5; possible D gene TRBD1, 6 bases. The CDR3 has 14 residues. Germline-derived CDR1 and CDR2 are KGHSH and LQKENI. V was pared by 6 bases and J by 4 bases, with 15 bases between. The chain's CDR3 is CASSPALGGETQYF. The DNA of the CDR3 is TGTGCCAGCTCGCCCGCTCTAGGGGGAGAGACCCAGTACTTC.

The chain carries TRBV7-2 and TRBJ2-5; 8 bases agree with TRBD1. Germline trimming cut 6 bases from V and 11 bases from J; bases unmatched to any gene: 8. CDR1 SGHTA and CDR2 FQGNSA come from the germline V gene. CDR3 length equals 12 residues. CDR3: CASSPDRERQYF. The CDR3 coding sequence is TGTGCCAGCAGTCCGGACAGGGAGAGGCAGTACTTC.

This sequence joins TRBV5-6 and TRBJ2-7; possible D gene TRBD1, 6 bases. CDR3 size: 13 residues. CDR1 SGHDT and CDR2 YYEEEE come from the germline V gene. Trimming took off 4 bases at V and 2 bases at J, with 10 bases between the two ends. The CDR3 spells CASSIGGTYEQYF. Here the CDR3 DNA reads TGTGCCAGCAGCATAGGGGGTACCTACGAGCAGTACTTC.

This chain joins TRBV15 and TRBJ2-5; TRBD2 is a possible D gene (6 bases). The germline V and J ends were trimmed by 0 bases and 4 bases, with 12 bases remaining between them. Per the germline V gene, CDR1 is LNHNV and CDR2 is YYDKDF (reference sequence). The CDR3 consists of 15 residues. CDR3 sequence (DNA): TGTGCCACCAGCAGAGATTCGGGGGTAGGAGAGACCCAGTACTTC. Translating gives CATSRDSGVGETQYF.

The chain has TRBV7-8 and TRBJ2-1, with a possible D match to TRBD2 (6 bases). The CDR3 runs to 15 residues. CDR1 is SGHVS, CDR2 FQNEAQ, per germline. The ends were cut back, 5 bases at V and 7 bases at J, with 18 bases in the middle. CDR3 nucleotide sequence: TGTGCCAGCAGCCCTACTCCGGGAGCTTGGAATGAGCAGTTCTTC. Amino acid sequence: CASSPTPGAWNEQFF. The full variable domain, its missing parts supplied by reference TRBV7-8 and TRBJ2-1, is GAGVSQSPRYKVAKRGQDVALRCDPISGHVSLFWYQQALGQGPEFLTYFQNEAQLDKSGLPSDRFFAERPEGSVSTLKIQRTQQEDSAVYLCASSPTPGAWNEQFFGPGTRLTVL.

CDR3 in amino acids: CASSSGQGAGNTEAFF. The CDR3 region has the DNA TGTGCCAGCAGCTCGGGACAGGGGGCCGGGAACACTGAAGCTTTCTTT. This chain joins TRBV7-3 and TRBJ1-1; 12 bases map to TRBD1. Germline V CDR1 and CDR2: SGHTA, FQGTGA. With V trimmed by 4 bases and J by 1 base, 4 bases remained unmatched. The CDR3 is made up of 16 amino acids.

The V and J genes are TRBV27 and TRBJ2-1; 7 nucleotides line up with TRBD1. Germline trimming cut 7 bases from V and 5 bases from J; bases unmatched to any gene: 5. The CDR3 has 13 amino acids. Per germline, CDR1 MNHEY and CDR2 SMNVEV (reference sequence). CDR3 region: CASTGTVNNEQFF. Written as DNA, the CDR3 is TGTGCCAGCACCGGGACAGTAAACAATGAGCAGTTCTTC.

The sample holds one count of this clone. This chain connects TRBV2 to TRBJ2-1, with 8 bases matching TRBD2. CDR3 length: 14 amino acids. Germline-derived CDR1 and CDR2 are SNHLY and FYNNEI. V trimming: 7 bases; J trimming: 9 bases; junction bases outside the gene matches: 11. The CDR3 DNA follows: TGTGCCAGCAACCTACTAGCGGAGCAGGGTGAGCAGTTCTTC. It specifies CASNLLAEQGEQFF.

The count of this clone is one. This chain uses TRBV6-5 with TRBJ2-3, with D tentatively TRBD2 (6 bases). From germline, CDR1 is MNHEY and CDR2 SVGAGI. V lost 6 bases and J 2 bases, leaving 15 bases between the germline ends. CDR3 length equals 15 residues. CDR3 sequence: CASRRFAGSTDTQYF. The CDR3 DNA is TGTGCCAGCAGAAGGTTTGCGGGGTCCACAGATACGCAGTATTTT.

The V and J genes are TRBV28 and TRBJ2-5, with D uncertain. CDR1 and CDR2 from the germline V gene are MDHEN and SYDVKM. The CDR3 loop spans 13 amino acids. The V end was cut by 4 bases, the J end by 4 bases, with 10 bases between. The CDR3 sequence is CASSYGDRETQYF. The CDR3 region has the DNA TGTGCCAGCAGTTACGGAGATCGAGAGACCCAGTACTTC. The full variable domain, with the rest looked up from reference TRBV28 and TRBJ2-5, is DVKVTQSSRYLVKRTGEKVFLECVQDMDHENMFWYRQDPGLGLRLIYFSYDVKMKEKGDIPEGYSVSREKKERFSLILESASTNQTSMYLCASSYGDRETQYFGPGTRLLVL.